This T cell receptor beta chain was documented in a study of blood T cell repertoires in COVID-19. Study context: Donors in the United States, Italy and Spain gave samples during acute or convalescent COVID-19. Sources were T cells, B-cell-depleted T cells, or PBMCs; the material itself was cDNA or gDNA.

The CDR3 consists of 15 residues. Per the germline V gene, CDR1 is SGHRS and CDR2 is YFSETQ. With regard to this clone: The junction does not match germline at one end; this may be a read error.

Authors' analysis steps: Nucleated cell counts were estimated from reference gene primer amplification. Data came from immunoSEQ multiplex PCR; TCRdb stores just in-frame clones and leaves some out. V and J calls and clone size are copied from that table; D and trimming were computed from the DNA. The data contain hundreds of thousands of clones, around 86% of them seen just once; the ten biggest clones take up 2.5% to 3.5%. This receptor was identified in a human donor in a cohort sampled during active COVID-19. Sequenced: peripheral blood. The genes are TRBV5-1 and TRBJ1-6; possibly TRBD1 for D (5 bases). This CDR3 reads CASRLAQGKNSPLHF. The DNA of the CDR3 is TGCGCCAGCAGATTGGCCCAGGGTAAGAATTCACCCCTCCACTTT.